Each of the 2 T cell receptor beta chains below was sequenced from the same sample in a study of lymphopenia after photon versus proton radiotherapy. Generated by immunoSEQ multiplex PCR, the TCRdb table keeps only in-frame clones and is missing some. The profile shows 55,000 to 70,000 clones, approximately 83% of them singletons. Material: peripheral blood, obtained from a patient treated with photon-based radiotherapy. The receptors were sampled from a man between 40 and 49 years old with gastric cancer.

The chain recombines TRBV7-9 with TRBJ1-2; D perhaps matches TRBD1 (6 bases). The CDR3 has 16 residues. V was clipped by 1 base and J by 1 base, with 13 bases between them. The germline gives CDR1 SEHNR, CDR2 FQNEAQ (reference sequence). The CDR3 DNA is TGTGCCAGCAGCTTAGTGGGACACGGGATTAACTATGGCTACACCTTC. Protein: CASSLVGHGINYGYTF. Combining the CDR3 with reference TRBV7-9 and TRBJ1-2 gives the whole variable domain DTGVSQNPRHKITKRGQNVTFRCDPISEHNRLYWYRQTLGQGPEFLTYFQNEAQLEKSRLLSDRFSAERPKGSFSTLEIQRTEQGDSAMYLCASSLVGHGINYGYTFGSGTRLTVV.

The chain is built from TRBV5-1 and TRBJ2-7; possible D gene TRBD1, 5 bases. Per the germline V gene, CDR1 is SGHRS and CDR2 is YFSETQ. V was pared by 1 base and J by 4 bases, with 15 bases between. The CDR3 consists of 15 residues. CDR3 nucleotides: TGCGCCAGCAGCTTGATAGCACCTCAGGGTTACGAGCAGTACTTC. Translated, it gives CASSLIAPQGYEQYF.